This T cell receptor beta chain was sequenced during a study of EBV T-cell therapy then PD-1 blockade in nasopharyngeal carcinoma. Specified treatment: AdE1-LMPpoly-expanded autologous EBV-specific T-cell therapy followed by anti-PD-1 nivolumab. The data were produced by immunoSEQ multiplex PCR, yet TCRdb's version contains in-frame clones alone and is incomplete. The sample lists 20,000 to 25,000 clones; under 90% were seen once. Germline V CDR1 and CDR2: KGHDR, SFDVKD. Trimming stripped 1 base from V and 6 bases from J, with 2 bases between. The CDR3 is made up of 12 amino acids. In its sample, this clone ranks as medium-sized (0.01 to 0.1%). What it binds is unknown.

This sequence was found in a man between 35 and 55 years old with nasopharyngeal carcinoma. The V call is TRBV24-1, the J call TRBJ2-2; D remains ambiguous. The sequencing here drew on CD8+ T cells from blood, taken at day 61 from a patient whose treatment included autologous EBV-specific T cells and nivolumab. The DNA for the CDR3 is TGTGCCACCAGTGATTTTGCCGGGGAGCTGTTTTTT. It yields the protein CATSDFAGELFF.